This TCR beta chain was recorded in a study of cytomegalovirus exposure and HLA in healthy donors. Study observations and caveats: A missense variant in DCLRE1C was later tied to TCR beta V- and J-gene trimming. Specificity for CMV antigens was confirmed in vitro for three of the CMV-associated chains. Over 15,000 TCR beta sequences were associated with HLA alleles at 0.05 false discovery rate in a later analysis.

A remark on this clone: As yet, its antigen is unknown.

This CDR3 is 14 amino acids long. CDR1 and CDR2 (germline): SGHTA, FQGTGA. V shed 3 bases, J shed 7 bases, and the junction held 2 bases outside the gene matches. Primers for the PCR totalled 60 Vbeta and 13 Jbeta. Libraries were prepared by immunoSEQ multiplex PCR; TCRdb keeps only in-frame clonotypes and omits some of them. The data contain about 210,000 clones, about four fifths of them seen just once; the ten biggest clones take up 10%. Sequencing was done on a sample of PBMCs. V is TRBV7-3 and J is TRBJ2-3, with 12 bases that match TRBD2. The TCR was taken from a woman aged 50 to 60 in good health and CMV-seropositive. For the CDR3, the DNA is TGTGCCAGCAGCTTCCTAGCGGGGGGGAATACGCAGTATTTT. Translating gives CASSFLAGGNTQYF.